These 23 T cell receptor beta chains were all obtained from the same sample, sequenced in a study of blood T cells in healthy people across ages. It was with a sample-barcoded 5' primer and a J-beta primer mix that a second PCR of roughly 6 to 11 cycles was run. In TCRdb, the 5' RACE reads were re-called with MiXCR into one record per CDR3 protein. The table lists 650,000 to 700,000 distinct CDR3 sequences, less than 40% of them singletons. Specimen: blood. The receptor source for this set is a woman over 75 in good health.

The CDR3 protein is CASSLGWRASYNEQFF. In DNA, the CDR3 is TGCGCCAGCAGCTTGGGCTGGAGGGCCTCCTACAATGAGCAGTTCTTC. The V and J genes are TRBV5-1 and TRBJ2-1, with D possibly TRBD2 on 6 matching bases. CDR1 SGHRS and CDR2 YFSETQ come from the germline V gene. V was cut by 0 bases and J by 0 bases, with 10 bases left in between. This CDR3 is 16 amino acids long. The full variable domain, rest sourced from reference TRBV5-1 and TRBJ2-1, is KAGVTQTPRYLIKTRGQQVTLSCSPISGHRSVSWYQQTPGQGLQFLFEYFSETQRNKGNFPGRFSGRQFSNSRSEMNVSTLELGDSALYLCASSLGWRASYNEQFFGPGTRLTVL.

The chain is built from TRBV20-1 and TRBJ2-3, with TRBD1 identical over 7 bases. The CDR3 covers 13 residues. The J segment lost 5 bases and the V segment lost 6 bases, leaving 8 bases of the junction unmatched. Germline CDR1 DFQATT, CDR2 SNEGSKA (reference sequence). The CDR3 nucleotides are TGCAGTGCCGGACAGGCCCGCGGAGATACGCAGTATTTT. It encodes CSAGQARGDTQYF.

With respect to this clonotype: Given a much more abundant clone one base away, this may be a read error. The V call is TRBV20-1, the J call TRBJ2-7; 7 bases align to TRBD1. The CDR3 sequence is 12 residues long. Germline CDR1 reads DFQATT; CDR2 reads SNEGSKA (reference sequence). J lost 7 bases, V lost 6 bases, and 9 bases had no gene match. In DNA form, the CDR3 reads TGCAGTGCCCAGGGGACAGACAATGAGCAGTACTTC. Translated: CSAQGTDNEQYF.

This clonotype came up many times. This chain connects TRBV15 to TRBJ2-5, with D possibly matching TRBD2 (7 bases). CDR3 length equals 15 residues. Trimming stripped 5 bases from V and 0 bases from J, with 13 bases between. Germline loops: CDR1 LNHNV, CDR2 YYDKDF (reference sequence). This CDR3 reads CATSRGAGYQETQYF. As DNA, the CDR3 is TGTGCCACCAGCCGGGGGGCGGGGTACCAAGAGACCCAGTACTTC.

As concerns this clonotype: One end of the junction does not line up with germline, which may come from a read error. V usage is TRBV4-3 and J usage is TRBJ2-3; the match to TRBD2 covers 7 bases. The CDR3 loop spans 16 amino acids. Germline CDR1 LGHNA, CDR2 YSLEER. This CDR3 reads CASSQDHGGTPDTQYF. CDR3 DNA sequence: TGCGCCAGCAGCCAAGATCACGGGGGGACCCCAGATACCCAGTATTTT.

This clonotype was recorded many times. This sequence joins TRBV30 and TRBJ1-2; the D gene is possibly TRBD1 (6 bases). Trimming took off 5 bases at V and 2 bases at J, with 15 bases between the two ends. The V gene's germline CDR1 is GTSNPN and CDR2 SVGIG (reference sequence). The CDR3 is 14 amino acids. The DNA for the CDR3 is TGTGCCTGGGTTCGTGACAGGATGAACTATGGCTACACCTTC. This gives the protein CAWVRDRMNYGYTF.

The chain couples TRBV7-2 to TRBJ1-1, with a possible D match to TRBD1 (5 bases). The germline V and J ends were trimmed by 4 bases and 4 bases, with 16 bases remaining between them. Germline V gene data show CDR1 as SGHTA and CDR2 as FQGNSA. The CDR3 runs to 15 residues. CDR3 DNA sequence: TGTGCCAGCAGCTCTGGAGGGGCGGGTCTCACTGAAGCTTTCTTT. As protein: CASSSGGAGLTEAFF.

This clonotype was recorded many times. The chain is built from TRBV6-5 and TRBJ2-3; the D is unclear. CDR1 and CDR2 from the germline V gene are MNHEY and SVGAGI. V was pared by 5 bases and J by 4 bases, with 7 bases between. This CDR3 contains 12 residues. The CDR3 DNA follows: TGTGCCAGCAGTCAGGCGTCAGATACGCAGTATTTT. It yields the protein CASSQASDTQYF.

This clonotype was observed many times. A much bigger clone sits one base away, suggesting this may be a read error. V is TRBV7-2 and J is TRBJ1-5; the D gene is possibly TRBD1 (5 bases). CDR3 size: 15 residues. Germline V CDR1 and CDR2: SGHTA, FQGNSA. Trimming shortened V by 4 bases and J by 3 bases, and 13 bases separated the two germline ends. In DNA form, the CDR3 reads TGTGCCAGCAGCTCTTGTACAGGCTCCAATCAGCCCCAGCATTTT. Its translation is CASSSCTGSNQPQHF.

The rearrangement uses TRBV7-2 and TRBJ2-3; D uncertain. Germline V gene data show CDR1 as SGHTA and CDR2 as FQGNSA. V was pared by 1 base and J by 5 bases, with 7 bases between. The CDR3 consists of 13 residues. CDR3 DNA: TGTGCCAGCAGCTTAGGGCCCGTAGATACGCAGTATTTT. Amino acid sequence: CASSLGPVDTQYF. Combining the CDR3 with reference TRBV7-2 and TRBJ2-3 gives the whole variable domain GAGVSQSPSNKVTEKGKDVELRCDPISGHTALYWYRQSLGQGLEFLIYFQGNSAPDKSGLPSDRFSAERTGGSVSTLTIQRTQQEDSAVYLCASSLGPVDTQYFGPGTRLTVL.

The CDR3 nucleotides read TGCAGCGCGACGACAGGGGGGCGATACGAGCAGTACTTC. Translating gives CSATTGGRYEQYF. The chain couples TRBV29-1 to TRBJ2-7; TRBD1 matches at 9 bases. CDR1 is SQVTM and CDR2 is ANQGSEA in the germline V gene. The CDR3 is 13 amino acids. V lost 7 bases, J lost 4 bases, and 8 bases stayed unmatched.

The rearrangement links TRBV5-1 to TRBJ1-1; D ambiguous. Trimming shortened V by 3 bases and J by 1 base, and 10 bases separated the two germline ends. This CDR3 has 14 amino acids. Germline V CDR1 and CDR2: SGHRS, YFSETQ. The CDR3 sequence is CASSSDSGNTEAFF. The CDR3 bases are TGCGCCAGCAGCTCCGATTCCGGGAACACTGAAGCTTTCTTT.

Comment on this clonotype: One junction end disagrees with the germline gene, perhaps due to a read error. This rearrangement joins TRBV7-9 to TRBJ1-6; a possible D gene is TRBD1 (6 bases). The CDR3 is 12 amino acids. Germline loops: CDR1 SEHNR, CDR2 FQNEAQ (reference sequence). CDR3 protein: CASSSVGTPPHF. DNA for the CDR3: TGTGCCAGCAGCTCCGTGGGGACACCCCCCCACTTT.

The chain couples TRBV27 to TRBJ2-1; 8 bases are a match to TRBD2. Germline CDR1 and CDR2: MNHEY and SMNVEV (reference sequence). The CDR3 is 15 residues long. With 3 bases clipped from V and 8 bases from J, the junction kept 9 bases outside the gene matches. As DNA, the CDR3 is TGTGCCAGCAGTTTTCTTTCATCCGGGGGGGATGAGCAGTTCTTC. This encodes CASSFLSSGGDEQFF.

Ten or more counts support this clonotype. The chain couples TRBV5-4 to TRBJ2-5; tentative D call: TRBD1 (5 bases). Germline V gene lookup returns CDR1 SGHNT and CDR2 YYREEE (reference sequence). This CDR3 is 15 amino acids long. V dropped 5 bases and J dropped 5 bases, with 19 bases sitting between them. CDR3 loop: CASSRKQGRMETQYF. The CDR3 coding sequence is TGTGCCAGCAGTAGGAAGCAGGGCCGCATGGAGACCCAGTACTTC.

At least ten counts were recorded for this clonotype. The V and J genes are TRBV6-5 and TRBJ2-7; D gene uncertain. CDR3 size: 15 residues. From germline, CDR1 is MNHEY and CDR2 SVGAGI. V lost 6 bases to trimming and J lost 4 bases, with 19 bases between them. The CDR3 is CASRASPATDYEQYF. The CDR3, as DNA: TGTGCCAGCAGAGCTTCCCCGGCCACCGATTACGAGCAGTACTTC.

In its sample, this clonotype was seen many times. CDR3 nucleotides: TGTGCCAGCAGTACCCGAAGAGGATCCTACGAGCAGTACTTC. Its translation: CASSTRRGSYEQYF. V gene TRBV27 combines with J gene TRBJ2-7; D gene ambiguous. V dropped 5 bases and J dropped 1 base, with 12 bases sitting between them. The V gene's germline CDR1 is MNHEY and CDR2 SMNVEV (reference sequence). The CDR3 extends over 14 amino acids.

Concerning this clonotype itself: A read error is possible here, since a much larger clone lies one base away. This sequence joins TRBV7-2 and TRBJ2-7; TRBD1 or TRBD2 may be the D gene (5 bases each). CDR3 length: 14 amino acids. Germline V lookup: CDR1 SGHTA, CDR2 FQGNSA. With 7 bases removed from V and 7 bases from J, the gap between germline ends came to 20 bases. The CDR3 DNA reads TGTGCCAGCACACGGGGTAGGGGTAACAATGAGCAGTACTTC. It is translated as CASTRGRGNNEQYF.

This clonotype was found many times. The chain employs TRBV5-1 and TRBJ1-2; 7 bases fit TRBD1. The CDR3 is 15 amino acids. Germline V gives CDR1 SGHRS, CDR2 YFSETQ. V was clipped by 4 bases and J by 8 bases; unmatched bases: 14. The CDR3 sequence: CASSLTTGYGYGYTF. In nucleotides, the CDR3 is TGCGCCAGCAGCCTTACGACAGGGTATGGTTACGGCTACACCTTC. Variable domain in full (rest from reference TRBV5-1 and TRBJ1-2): KAGVTQTPRYLIKTRGQQVTLSCSPISGHRSVSWYQQTPGQGLQFLFEYFSETQRNKGNFPGRFSGRQFSNSRSEMNVSTLELGDSALYLCASSLTTGYGYGYTFGSGTRLTVV.

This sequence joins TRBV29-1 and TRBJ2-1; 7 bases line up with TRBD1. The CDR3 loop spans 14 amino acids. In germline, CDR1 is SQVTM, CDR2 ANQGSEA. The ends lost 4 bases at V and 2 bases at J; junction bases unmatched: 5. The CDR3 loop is CSVVVGTAYNEQFF. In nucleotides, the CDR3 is TGCAGCGTTGTGGTCGGGACAGCCTACAATGAGCAGTTCTTC.

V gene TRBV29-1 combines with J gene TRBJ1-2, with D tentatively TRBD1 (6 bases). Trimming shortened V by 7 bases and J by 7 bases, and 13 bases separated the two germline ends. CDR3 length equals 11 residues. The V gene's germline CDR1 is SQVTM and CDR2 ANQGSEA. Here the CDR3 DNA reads TGCAGCGCCGGAGGGGGATCTGGCTACACCTTC. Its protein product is CSAGGGSGYTF. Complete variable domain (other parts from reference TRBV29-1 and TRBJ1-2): SAVISQKPSRDICQRGTSLTIQCQVDSQVTMMFWYRQQPGQSLTLIATANQGSEATYESGFVIDKFPISRPNLTFSTLTVSNMSPEDSSIYLCSAGGGSGYTFGSGTRLTVV.

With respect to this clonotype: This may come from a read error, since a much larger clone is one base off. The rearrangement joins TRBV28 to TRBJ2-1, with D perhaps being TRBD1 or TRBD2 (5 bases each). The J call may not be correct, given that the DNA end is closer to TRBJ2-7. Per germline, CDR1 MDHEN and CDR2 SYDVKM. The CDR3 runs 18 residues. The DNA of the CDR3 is TGTGCCAGCAGTTTATCCATGGGACGCGGAAGCTCCTACAATGAGCAGTACTTC. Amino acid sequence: CASSLSMGRGSSYNEQYF.

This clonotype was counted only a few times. In DNA, the CDR3 is TGTGCCAGCTCACCACCAGGGGACAGGGTTCCTTTCTTT. This gives the protein CASSPPGDRVPFF. The chain combines TRBV18 with TRBJ1-1; 9 nucleotides match TRBD1. Germline CDR1 KGHSH, CDR2 LQKENI. After removal of 0 bases from V and 12 bases from J, the junction contained 5 bases not matched to a gene. There are 13 residues in the CDR3.